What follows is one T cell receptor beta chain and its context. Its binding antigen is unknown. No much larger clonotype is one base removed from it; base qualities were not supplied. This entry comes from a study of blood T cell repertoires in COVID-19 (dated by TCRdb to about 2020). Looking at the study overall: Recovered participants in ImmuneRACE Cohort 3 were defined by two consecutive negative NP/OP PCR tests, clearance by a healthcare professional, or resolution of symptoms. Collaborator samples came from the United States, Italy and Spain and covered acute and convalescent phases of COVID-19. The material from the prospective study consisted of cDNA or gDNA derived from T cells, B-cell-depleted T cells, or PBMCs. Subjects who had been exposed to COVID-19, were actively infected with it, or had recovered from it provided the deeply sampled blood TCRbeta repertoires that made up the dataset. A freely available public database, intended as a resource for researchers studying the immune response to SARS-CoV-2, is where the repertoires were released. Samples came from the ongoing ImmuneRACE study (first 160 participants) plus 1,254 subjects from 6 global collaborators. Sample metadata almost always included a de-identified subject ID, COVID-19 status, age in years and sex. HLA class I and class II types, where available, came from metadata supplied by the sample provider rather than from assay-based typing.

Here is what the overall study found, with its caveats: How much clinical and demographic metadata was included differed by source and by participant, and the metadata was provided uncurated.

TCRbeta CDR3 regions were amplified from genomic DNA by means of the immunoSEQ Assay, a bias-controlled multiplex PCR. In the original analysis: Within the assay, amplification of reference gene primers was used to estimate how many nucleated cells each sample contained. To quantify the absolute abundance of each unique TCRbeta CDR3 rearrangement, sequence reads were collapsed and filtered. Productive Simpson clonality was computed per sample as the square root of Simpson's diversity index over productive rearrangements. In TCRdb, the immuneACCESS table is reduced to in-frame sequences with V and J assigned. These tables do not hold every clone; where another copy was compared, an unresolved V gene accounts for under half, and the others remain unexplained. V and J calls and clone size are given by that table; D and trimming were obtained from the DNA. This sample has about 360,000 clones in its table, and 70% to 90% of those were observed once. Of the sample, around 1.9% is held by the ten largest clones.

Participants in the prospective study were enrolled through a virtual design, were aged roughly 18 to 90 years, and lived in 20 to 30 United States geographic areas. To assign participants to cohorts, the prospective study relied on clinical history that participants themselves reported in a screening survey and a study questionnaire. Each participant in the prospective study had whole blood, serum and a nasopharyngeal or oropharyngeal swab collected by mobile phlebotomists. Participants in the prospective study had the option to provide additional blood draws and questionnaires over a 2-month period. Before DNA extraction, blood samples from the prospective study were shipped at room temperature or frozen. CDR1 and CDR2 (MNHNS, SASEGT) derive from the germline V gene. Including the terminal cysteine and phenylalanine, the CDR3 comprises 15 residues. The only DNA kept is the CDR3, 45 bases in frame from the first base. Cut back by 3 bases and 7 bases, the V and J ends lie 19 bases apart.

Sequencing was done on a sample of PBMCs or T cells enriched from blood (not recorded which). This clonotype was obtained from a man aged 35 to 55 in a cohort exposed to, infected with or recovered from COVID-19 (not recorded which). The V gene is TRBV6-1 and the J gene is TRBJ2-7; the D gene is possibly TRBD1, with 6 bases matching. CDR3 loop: CASSDRGLFLVEQYF. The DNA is TGTGCCAGCAGTGACAGGGGTCTTTTCCTGGTGGAGCAGTACTTC.